This T cell receptor (beta chain) is from a study of human T cells and chemical hapten exposure. Across the study: Slight volume differences across pooled libraries mainly accounted for varying per-sample TCR yields.

General study findings and limits: Each of the donors had alopecia, so their immune responses may not resemble those of healthy people.

CDR3 length equals 14 residues. Unmatched junction bases numbered 6, after V lost 6 bases and J lost 1 base. Germline CDR1 and CDR2: SQVTM and ANQGSEA. In TCRdb, the RACE reads were re-called with MiXCR into one record per CDR3 protein. The table has approximately 400,000 distinct CDR3 sequences, approximately 5% seen once. As to this clonotype: Its antigen remains unidentified.

As for time point: pre-sensitization, week 0. As for treatment: therapeutic diphenylcyclopropenone sensitization with weekly scalp DPC. The chain has TRBV29-1 and TRBJ2-3; 8 bases are a match to TRBD1. The receptor's source is a woman aged 45 to 65 with alopecia areata. Some clones in this sample may be carry-over from other donors' samples. The input for sequencing was whole blood, taken in connection with sensitization to the hapten diphenylcyclopropenone (DPC). This CDR3 is CSVAGTGGTDTQYF. The CDR3, as DNA: TGCAGCGTGGCGGGGACAGGAGGCACAGATACGCAGTATTTT.